This T cell receptor (beta chain) was observed in a study of blood T cell repertoires in COVID-19. Germline V CDR1 and CDR2: LNHNV, YYDKDF (reference sequence). The CDR3 covers 15 residues. Deletions cut 0 bases from V and 2 bases from J, with 11 bases between. During active infection, Seattle patients enrolled and were then monitored through disease. Per the authors' pipeline: From reference gene primer amplification, estimates of nucleated cell counts were derived. Clones were sequenced by immunoSEQ multiplex PCR, and TCRdb holds only the in-frame ones, with some missing. That table gives V, J and clone size, and the DNA gave D and trimming. The sample yields some 270,000 clones, 86% seen once.

The sequenced sample was peripheral blood. The J gene is TRBJ2-7, the V gene TRBV15; D is uncertain. The TCR comes from a woman of 80 years or more with COVID-19, enrolled during active disease. The CDR3 coding sequence is TGTGCCACCAGCAGAGAAGCAGTACAGACCTACGAGCAGTACTTC. It encodes CATSREAVQTYEQYF. The variable domain in full, with the rest retrieved from reference TRBV15 and TRBJ2-7, is DAMVIQNPRYQVTQFGKPVTLSCSQTLNHNVMYWYQQKSSQAPKLLFHYYDKDFNNEADTPDNFQSRRPNTSFCFLDIRSPGLGDTAMYLCATSREAVQTYEQYFGPGTRLTVT.